This T cell receptor (beta chain) was observed in a study of blood T cell repertoires in COVID-19. Overall study: PBMCs, B-cell-depleted T cells, or T cells provided the cDNA or gDNA that made up the material.

In the original processing: Estimation of nucleated cell counts relied on the amplification of reference gene primers. Clones were sequenced by immunoSEQ multiplex PCR, and TCRdb holds only the in-frame ones, with some missing. The V and J calls and the clone size are those of that table, but D and trimming were determined from the DNA. The top ten hold less than 15% of the sample, which has about 200,000 clones, roughly 88% seen once. V lost 5 bases and J lost 6; bases outside the gene matches: 7. The germline V gene has CDR1 SEHNR and CDR2 FQNEAQ (reference sequence). The CDR3 covers 15 residues. Source material: peripheral blood. V and J are TRBV7-9 and TRBJ1-6; 7 bases match TRBD1. This receptor was taken from a human donor in a cohort sampled during active COVID-19. CDR3 protein: CASSGGQELNSPLHF. In DNA form, the CDR3 reads TGTGCCAGCAGCGGCGGACAGGAGCTTAATTCACCCCTCCACTTT.